This T cell receptor (beta chain) is drawn from a study of vaccination and CD4 T cells after COVID-19. Whole-study context: SARS-CoV-2, HCoV-NL63, HCoV-OC43 and HCoV-229E supplied the overlapping spike peptides used to stimulate cells.

Findings and caveats of the study: Spike mono-reactivity marked 304 of 307 vaccine-specific clones in convalescent patients.

Germline V gene data show CDR1 as MGHDK and CDR2 as SYGVNS. Trimming removed 3 bases from V and 0 bases from J, with 8 bases in between. The CDR3 has 14 amino acids. The table lists this clonotype with a few counts. Its specificity is unknown. Stated treatment: roughly 10-day PBMC culture with coronavirus spike peptide pools or control peptides (ViraFEST assay). Pre-COVID-19 pandemic sampling (2011-2018) yielded the unexposed donor's CD4+ T cells. Once peptide pools had expanded antigen-specific T cells, ViraFEST sequenced TCRs. The Oncomine TCR Beta short-read assay sequenced DNA from cultured CD4+ T cells. TCRdb reprocessed the PCR reads via MiXCR and lists one record per CDR3 protein. The sample records approximately 6,100 distinct CDR3 sequences, 34% being singletons.

The sequencing sample was made of CD4+ T cells from blood, cultured in vitro. The J gene is TRBJ1-1, the V gene TRBV25-1; perhaps TRBD1 as D (5 bases). This TCR was sampled from a human donor in good health. For the CDR3, the DNA is TGTGCCAGCAGTGATGACAGAATGAACACTGAAGCTTTCTTT. Translation gives CASSDDRMNTEAFF.